These T cell receptor beta chains were read from a single sample in a study of shared clonotypes between healthy human individuals. TCRdb's table, derived via immunoSEQ multiplex PCR, lists solely in-frame clones and lacks some. The sample holds some 2.1 million clones, about 95% seen once. The sequenced material came from naive CD8+ T cells sorted from blood. The receptors were gathered from a young man in good health. The conserved cysteine and the conserved F or W are not part of the CDR3 here.

CDR3,V,J
ASTFQGRSYEQY,TRBV28,TRBJ2-7
ASSYLLTGNGYT,TRBV6-5,TRBJ1-2
AWSAGTSGSTDTQY,TRBV30,TRBJ2-3
ASSPGAGDEQF,TRBV7-6,TRBJ2-1
ASSLGLYTGELF,TRBV27,TRBJ2-2
ASSLGLSYEQY,TRBV7-2,TRBJ2-7
SVEEHRDSPDTQY,TRBV29-1,TRBJ2-3
ASTSGTLYNEQF,TRBV6-5,TRBJ2-1
ASTSSGGASEQY,TRBV19,TRBJ2-7
SVEPGTSGGYEQY,TRBV29-1,TRBJ2-7
ASSLRGDYGYT,TRBV7-3,TRBJ1-2
ASSSLTGSPSDEQY,TRBV11-2,TRBJ2-7
ASSYGDRGAGNTIY,TRBV6-5,TRBJ1-3
ASRYLAGGSSYEQY,TRBV4-1,TRBJ2-7
ASSQAAGSAGYT,TRBV4-1,TRBJ1-2
ASSSLPAGDTYEQY,TRBV28,TRBJ2-7
ASSRDTTTNEKLF,TRBV6-1,TRBJ1-4
ATRPEMNTEAF,TRBV15,TRBJ1-1
ASIGLAGGSYNEQF,TRBV27,TRBJ2-1
ASSLGWQKETQY,TRBV7-7,TRBJ2-5
ASSFSQGLPSDEQF,TRBV13,TRBJ2-1
ASSWDGTDTQY,TRBV5-1,TRBJ2-3
ASSVSGGGQPQH,TRBV6-1,TRBJ1-5
ASSSGSNTGELF,TRBV6-5,TRBJ2-2
ASSSGTTGNTIY,TRBV5-4,TRBJ1-3
ASSRSGSGWPY,TRBV7-9,TRBJ2-7
ASSIVGGADTQY,TRBV19,TRBJ2-3
ASIPRPGAAEAF,TRBV13,TRBJ1-1
ASSYSGGNEQY,TRBV6-5,TRBJ2-7
ASSPTKGPATNGELF,TRBV11-2,TRBJ2-2
AIGQGAETQY,TRBV7-9,TRBJ2-5
ASSYNSYEQY,TRBV28,TRBJ2-7
ASRSSVTQY,TRBV2,TRBJ2-5
ASSPPQVYNEQF,TRBV18,TRBJ2-1
ASSFKWTGGNNEQF,TRBV11-2,TRBJ2-1
ASSPHPYIGLTDNEQF,TRBV7-6,TRBJ2-1
ASSQVPGGNSPLH,TRBV4-2,TRBJ1-6
ASSVSIETQY,TRBV7-8,TRBJ2-5
ASSLAGTSVRDTQY,TRBV5-1,TRBJ2-3
ASSIVMGGTEAF,TRBV19,TRBJ1-1
ASSLDRLSYEQY,TRBV28,TRBJ2-7
ASSFLGTQNEQF,TRBV27,TRBJ2-1
ASSAGLEAF,TRBV28,TRBJ1-1
ASRGTSGTYEQY,TRBV2,TRBJ2-7
ASSAAGTGGLEQY,TRBV10-1,TRBJ2-7
ASSQVSGTYNEQF,TRBV4-1,TRBJ2-1
ASSPDRGLSEAF,TRBV5-4,TRBJ1-1
ASNLAGEAEQF,TRBV27,TRBJ2-1
ASSLLAPGDEQY,TRBV5-8,TRBJ2-7
ASRITGWTEAF,TRBV19,TRBJ1-1
ASSQTDSGANVLT,TRBV4-3,TRBJ2-6
ASSVDWAGSTDTQY,TRBV9,TRBJ2-3
ASSFSRAAGYT,TRBV5-1,TRBJ1-2
ASSPQSSYEQY,TRBV27,TRBJ2-7
ASSFELAGSYEQY,TRBV4-1,TRBJ2-7